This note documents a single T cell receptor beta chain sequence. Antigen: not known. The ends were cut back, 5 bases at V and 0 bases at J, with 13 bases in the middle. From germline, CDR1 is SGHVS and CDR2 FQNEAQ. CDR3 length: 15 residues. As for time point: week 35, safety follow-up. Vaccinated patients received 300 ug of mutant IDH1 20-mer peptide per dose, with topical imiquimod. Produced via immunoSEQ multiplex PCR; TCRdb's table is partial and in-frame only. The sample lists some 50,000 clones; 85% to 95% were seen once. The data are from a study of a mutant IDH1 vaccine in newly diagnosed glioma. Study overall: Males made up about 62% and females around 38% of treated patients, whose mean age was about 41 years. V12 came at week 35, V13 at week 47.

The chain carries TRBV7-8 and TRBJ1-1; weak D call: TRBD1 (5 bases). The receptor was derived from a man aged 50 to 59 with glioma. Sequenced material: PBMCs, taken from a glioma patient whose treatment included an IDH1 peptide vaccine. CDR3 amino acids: CASSPRGGLNTEAFF. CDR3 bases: TGTGCCAGCAGCCCGCGGGGGGGGTTGAACACTGAAGCTTTCTTT. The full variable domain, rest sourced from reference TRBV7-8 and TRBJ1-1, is GAGVSQSPRYKVAKRGQDVALRCDPISGHVSLFWYQQALGQGPEFLTYFQNEAQLDKSGLPSDRFFAERPEGSVSTLKIQRTQQEDSAVYLCASSPRGGLNTEAFFGQGTRLTVV.